A single sample gave rise to the 24 T cell receptor beta chains below, sequenced in a study of cytomegalovirus exposure and HLA in healthy donors. Primers for the PCR totalled 60 Vbeta and 13 Jbeta. The protocol was immunoSEQ multiplex PCR, while the TCRdb copy is restricted to in-frame clones and leaves out a portion. The sample lists around 110,000 clones; more than 60% were seen once. Sequenced material: PBMCs. The receptors here all came from a man between 18 and 35 years old in good health and CMV-seronegative.

The rearrangement uses TRBV14 and TRBJ1-4, with 9 bases that match TRBD1. CDR3 length: 15 residues. The germline gives CDR1 SGHDN, CDR2 FVKESK. V was pared by 5 bases and J by 8 bases, with 9 bases of the junction left unmatched. The CDR3 DNA is TGTGCCAGCAGCTATCTGACAGGGGGTTCGGAAAAACTGTTTTTT. The encoded protein is CASSYLTGGSEKLFF.

The rearrangement joins TRBV28 to TRBJ1-2; the D is unclear. The V gene's germline CDR1 is MDHEN and CDR2 SYDVKM. The CDR3 covers 13 residues. V lost 7 bases to trimming and J lost 6 bases, with 15 bases between them. The CDR3 coding sequence is TGTGCCAGCACTATTTCCCAGCGAGATGGCTACACCTTC. Its protein product is CASTISQRDGYTF.

The rearrangement uses TRBV27 and TRBJ2-7; possible D gene TRBD2, 6 bases. Germline CDR1 is MNHEY and CDR2 is SMNVEV (reference sequence). This CDR3 is built from 12 residues. Between the trimmed V and J ends, which lost 3 bases and 6 bases, there was a span of 9 bases. This chain's CDR3 is CASSFSSGEQYF. As DNA, the CDR3 is TGTGCCAGCAGTTTTAGTAGCGGCGAGCAGTACTTC.

V and J are TRBV19 and TRBJ2-7; tentatively, D is TRBD1 (6 bases). Deletions cut 3 bases from V and 0 bases from J, with 9 bases between. The CDR3 runs to 14 residues. Germline-derived CDR1 and CDR2 are LNHDA and SQIVND (reference sequence). The CDR3 DNA reads TGTGCCAGTAGTATGGACAGTATCTCCTACGAGCAGTACTTC. As protein: CASSMDSISYEQYF.

This clone occurred a few times. The DNA of the CDR3 is TGTGCCAGCACGTACCAGGACAGACTATACAATGAGCAGTTCTTC. It specifies CASTYQDRLYNEQFF. J is TRBJ2-1 and V is TRBV6-1; D may be TRBD1 (6 bases). Per germline, CDR1 MNHNS and CDR2 SASEGT. This CDR3 has 15 amino acids. V was cut by 7 bases and J by 4 bases, with 17 bases left in between.

The table lists this clone with a few counts. The J gene is TRBJ1-5, the V gene TRBV28; D is ambiguous. The CDR3 has 14 amino acids. Between the trimmed V and J ends, which lost 5 bases and 1 base, there was a span of 9 bases. Germline V gene data show CDR1 as MDHEN and CDR2 as SYDVKM. For the CDR3, the DNA is TGTGCCAGCAGTACCCCGGGGAGCAATCAGCCCCAGCATTTT. Translated: CASSTPGSNQPQHF.

The count of this clone is one. The chain carries TRBV28 and TRBJ1-2; the D is unclear. There are 11 residues in the CDR3. Germline V gene sequence: CDR1 MDHEN, CDR2 SYDVKM. Trimming took 3 bases from V and 8 from J, leaving 7 bases between them. CDR3 residues: CASSFRSGYTF. The CDR3 bases are TGTGCCAGCAGTTTCAGGTCCGGCTACACCTTC.

J is TRBJ2-7 and V is TRBV9; 7 nucleotides line up with TRBD1. Trimming removed 4 bases from V and 0 bases from J; junction bases left unmatched: 4. CDR3 length equals 14 residues. Per germline, CDR1 SGDLS and CDR2 YYNGEE. In nucleotides, the CDR3 is TGTGCCAGCAGCCGCCGGGACAGCTCCTACGAGCAGTACTTC. Amino acid sequence: CASSRRDSSYEQYF.

This clone was seen a few times. The genes are TRBV7-9 and TRBJ2-6; 11 bases agree with TRBD1. The CDR3 covers 17 residues. With V trimmed by 5 bases and J by 2 bases, 5 bases remained unmatched. In germline, CDR1 is SEHNR, CDR2 FQNEAQ (reference sequence). The CDR3 spells CASSPRTGGTGANVLTF. CDR3 nucleotide sequence: TGTGCCAGCAGCCCGAGGACAGGGGGCACTGGGGCCAACGTCCTGACTTTC.

This clone has more than one count but fewer than ten. The chain links TRBV28 to TRBJ1-1; no reliable D call. V lost 5 bases, J lost 8 bases, and 12 bases lay in between. The CDR3 extends over 12 amino acids. Germline V CDR1 and CDR2: MDHEN, SYDVKM. The CDR3 sequence is CASSRRDYEAFF. CDR3 bases: TGTGCCAGCAGTCGGAGGGATTACGAAGCTTTCTTT.

This chain links TRBV4-1 with TRBJ2-1; 11 bases fit TRBD2. Germline trimming cut 2 bases from V and 7 bases from J; bases unmatched to any gene: 13. Germline V gene sequence: CDR1 MGHRA, CDR2 YSYEKL. This CDR3 spans 18 amino acids. CDR3 in DNA: TGCGCCAGCAGCCAAATGGGGGGTAGCGGGGGGGCGAGAAATGAGCAGTTCTTC. It specifies CASSQMGGSGGARNEQFF.

The chain uses TRBV15 and TRBJ2-6, with no clear D. The germline V gene encodes CDR1 LNHNV and CDR2 YYDKDF (reference sequence). This CDR3 is 16 amino acids long. Trimming removed 1 base from V and 0 bases from J, with 7 bases in between. CDR3 loop: CATSRGAFSGANVLTF. CDR3 DNA: TGTGCCACCAGCAGAGGTGCGTTCTCTGGGGCCAACGTCCTGACTTTC. The full variable domain, with the rest looked up from reference TRBV15 and TRBJ2-6, is DAMVIQNPRYQVTQFGKPVTLSCSQTLNHNVMYWYQQKSSQAPKLLFHYYDKDFNNEADTPDNFQSRRPNTSFCFLDIRSPGLGDTAMYLCATSRGAFSGANVLTFGAGSRLTVL.

The chain links TRBV30 to TRBJ2-3; a possible D gene is TRBD2 (6 bases). CDR3 length: 14 amino acids. Germline-derived CDR1 and CDR2 are GTSNPN and SVGIG (reference sequence). The V and J ends lost 6 bases and 5 bases respectively, with 18 bases between them. The CDR3, as DNA: TGTGCCTGCAAGGAAGGCGGGACTGGAGATACGCAGTATTTT. Translation gives CACKEGGTGDTQYF.

The J gene is TRBJ2-1, the V gene TRBV18; a possible D gene is TRBD2 (5 bases). Deletions cut 3 bases from V and 3 bases from J, with 12 bases between. The CDR3 sequence is 15 residues long. CDR1 is KGHSH and CDR2 is LQKENI in the germline V gene. CDR3 DNA: TGTGCCAGCTCACCCCTCTCCGGGAACTACAATGAGCAGTTCTTC. This encodes CASSPLSGNYNEQFF.

The chain recombines TRBV2 with TRBJ2-4; a weak D match, TRBD2 (5 bases). From germline, CDR1 is SNHLY and CDR2 FYNNEI. V lost 2 bases and J lost 3, with 11 bases in between. The length of the CDR3 is 15 residues. CDR3 region: CASSETGIGKNIQYF. The CDR3 coding sequence is TGTGCCAGCAGTGAAACGGGGATCGGCAAAAACATTCAGTACTTC.

The V and J genes are TRBV13 and TRBJ1-1; D is unclear. The V end was cut by 5 bases, the J end by 3 bases, with 16 bases between. The CDR3 spans 15 residues. Germline-derived CDR1 and CDR2 are PRHDT and FYEKMQ (reference sequence). The CDR3 loop is CASSPAEMRHTEAFF. The CDR3 DNA is TGTGCCAGCAGCCCAGCAGAAATGAGGCACACTGAAGCTTTCTTT.

The table lists this clone with a few counts. The chain employs TRBV28 and TRBJ1-1; 11 bases align to TRBD1. Germline V CDR1 and CDR2: MDHEN, SYDVKM. The length of the CDR3 is 14 residues. J was trimmed by 4 bases and V by 9 bases; bases with no gene match: 7. The CDR3 reads CASFAGTGGTEAFF. The CDR3 bases are TGTGCCAGTTTCGCCGGGACAGGGGGCACTGAAGCTTTCTTT.

The rearrangement joins TRBV6-5 to TRBJ2-1, with TRBD2 matching 7 bases. Per germline, CDR1 MNHEY and CDR2 SVGAGI. CDR3 length: 11 residues. The ends lost 7 bases at V and 9 bases at J; junction bases unmatched: 3. This chain's CDR3 is CASNGGGEQFF. The CDR3 region has the DNA TGTGCCAGCAACGGCGGGGGTGAGCAGTTCTTC.

This clone was recorded a few times. The rearrangement joins TRBV30 to TRBJ2-3; TRBD2 matches 16 bases. V shed 5 bases and J 5 bases; nucleotides not matched to a gene: 7. The CDR3 contains 16 residues. CDR1 is GTSNPN, CDR2 SVGIG, per germline (reference sequence). The CDR3 DNA reads as TGTGCCTGGGGAAGGGGACTAGCGGGGGGGCGAGATACGCAGTATTTT. It yields the protein CAWGRGLAGGRDTQYF.

J is TRBJ2-3 and V is TRBV19, with TRBD2 matching 7 bases. V was clipped by 8 bases and J by 1 base; unmatched bases: 12. Germline loops: CDR1 LNHDA, CDR2 SQIVND (reference sequence). The CDR3 is made up of 16 amino acids. The CDR3 bases are TGTGCCAGTGGCCTCGGGACGGGGAGGGGCACAGATACGCAGTATTTT. It encodes CASGLGTGRGTDTQYF.

The chain joins TRBV6-6 to TRBJ2-1; the match to TRBD2 covers 12 bases. The V segment lost 10 bases and the J segment 0 bases; nucleotides outside the gene matches: 4. The germline CDR1 and CDR2 sequences are MNHNY and SVGAGI (reference sequence). This CDR3 spans 15 amino acids. CDR3 sequence: CATLAGGVSYNEQFF. The CDR3 nucleotides are TGTGCCACCCTAGCGGGAGGGGTCTCCTACAATGAGCAGTTCTTC.

This clone was seen once. The V and J genes are TRBV28 and TRBJ2-7; 8 bases are a match to TRBD2. After removal of 8 bases from V and 0 bases from J, the junction contained 6 bases not matched to a gene. Germline CDR1 reads MDHEN; CDR2 reads SYDVKM. The CDR3 runs 14 residues. This chain's CDR3 is CASRGGTFSYEQYF. The CDR3 DNA sequence: TGTGCCAGCCGGGGGGGGACCTTCTCCTACGAGCAGTACTTC. Variable domain in full (rest from reference TRBV28 and TRBJ2-7): DVKVTQSSRYLVKRTGEKVFLECVQDMDHENMFWYRQDPGLGLRLIYFSYDVKMKEKGDIPEGYSVSREKKERFSLILESASTNQTSMYLCASRGGTFSYEQYFGPGTRLTVT.

This chain joins TRBV5-4 and TRBJ1-1; 8 nucleotides match TRBD1. V was clipped by 3 bases and J by 7 bases; unmatched bases: 5. Germline-derived CDR1 and CDR2 are SGHNT and YYREEE (reference sequence). The CDR3 contains 13 residues. DNA for the CDR3: TGTGCCAGCAGCTCCGACAGGGGAGTTGAAGCTTTCTTT. Translated, it gives CASSSDRGVEAFF.

V and J are TRBV30 and TRBJ2-5; perhaps TRBD1 as D (6 bases). The V end was cut by 2 bases, the J end by 1 base, with 14 bases between. CDR1 is GTSNPN and CDR2 is SVGIG in the germline V gene (reference sequence). The CDR3 length is 15 residues. CDR3 in amino acids: CAWSLTRTVQETQYF. The CDR3 bases are TGTGCCTGGAGTCTCACTCGGACAGTCCAAGAGACCCAGTACTTC.